This T cell receptor (beta chain) was recorded in a study of cytomegalovirus exposure and HLA in healthy donors. Study-wide points: According to a subsequent analysis, TCR clusters from the first cohort were inclined to appear together in the roughly 120 validation repertoires.

The validation cohort, a group of over a hundred subjects, included the donors and was separate from the approximately 660-subject first cohort. This table comes from immunoSEQ multiplex PCR, and its TCRdb copy is limited to in-frame clones, with some not included. The repertoire includes about 120,000 clones, 88% of them detected once, and 4% to 5.5% sits in the top ten. As regards this clone: Its antigen remains unidentified.

Germline V CDR1 and CDR2: MGHRA, YSYEKL. V lost 1 base, J lost 6 bases, and 15 bases lay in between. The CDR3 has 15 residues. Sequences were obtained from PBMCs. The chain employs TRBV4-1 and TRBJ1-2; tentatively, D is TRBD1 (6 bases). The clonotype was recovered from a man between 18 and 29 years old in good health and CMV-seropositive. The CDR3 protein is CASSQVGADGHGYTF. In DNA form, the CDR3 reads TGCGCCAGCAGCCAAGTGGGGGCAGATGGGCATGGCTACACCTTC.